Sequencing of this TCR beta chain was carried out in a study of Tregs in tolerant kidney transplant recipients. General study findings and limits: For some patients, primers changed over time, blocking nucleotide-level comparison. Tolerant patients' donor-specific Tregs expanded beyond overall Tregs, suggesting antigen-driven growth. Validation in larger populations is needed because few patients were studied.

Produced via immunoSEQ multiplex PCR; TCRdb's table is partial and in-frame only. Of about 64,000 clones listed, roughly 98% are singletons. Concerning this clone: Its target is not known.

Thawed PBMCs were FACS-sorted into unstimulated CD4+CD25+CD127- regulatory T cells, CD4+CD25- non-regulatory cells, CD4 and CD8 cells. The starting material was Tregs from blood, obtained before the transplant. The receptor was derived from a human donor who received a combined kidney and bone marrow transplant.

This chain's CDR3 is CASSAGNSGGSYEQYF. The DNA for the CDR3 is TGCGCCAGCAGCGCGGGAAATAGCGGGGGGTCCTACGAGCAGTACTTC. The chain couples TRBV5-1 to TRBJ2-7; 10 bases match TRBD2. The CDR3 is 16 residues long. Germline assignment: CDR1 SGHRS and CDR2 YFSETQ. The V gene end was trimmed by 4 bases and the J gene end by 1 base; junction bases not matched to a gene: 8.